Below, 27 T cell receptor beta chains from the same sample are listed, as sequenced in a study of Graves' ophthalmopathy and Graves' hyperthyroidism. The authors amplified TCR beta CDR3 regions from RNA transcripts. RT-PCR with HTBI primers came first, then second-round multiplex PCR. TCRdb used MiXCR to reprocess the multiplex PCR reads, holding one entry per CDR3 protein. The sample records hundreds of thousands of distinct CDR3 sequences, about a fifth being singletons. Sequencing was carried out using peripheral blood. The receptors derive from a woman aged 18 to 35 with stable Graves' hyperthyroidism. Some clones in this sample may be carry-over from other donors' samples.

The sample holds many counts of this clonotype. The V and J genes are TRBV11-2 and TRBJ2-2, with TRBD1 identical over 8 bases. Germline CDR1 reads SGHAT; CDR2 reads FQNNGV. Trimming at V came to 7 bases and at J to 4 bases, leaving 11 bases not matched to a gene. The CDR3 is 16 residues long. CDR3 in amino acids: CASTQVGQESTGELFF. The CDR3 DNA sequence: TGTGCCAGCACCCAAGTGGGACAGGAGAGCACCGGGGAGCTGTTTTTT. Complete variable domain (other parts from reference TRBV11-2 and TRBJ2-2): EAGVAQSPRYKIIEKRQSVAFWCNPISGHATLYWYQQILGQGPKLLIQFQNNGVVDDSQLPKDRFSAERLKGVDSTLKIQPAKLEDSAVYLCASTQVGQESTGELFFGEGSRLTVL.

The V gene is TRBV19, the J gene TRBJ1-5; weak D call: TRBD1 (6 bases). The germline CDR1 and CDR2 sequences are LNHDA and SQIVND (reference sequence). The V and J ends lost 7 bases and 3 bases respectively, with 16 bases between them. This CDR3 has 15 amino acids. The CDR3 sequence: CASKTVWTANQPQHF. The CDR3 DNA reads as TGTGCCAGTAAAACGGTTTGGACAGCCAATCAGCCCCAGCATTTT.

In this sample, this clonotype turned up a few times. The chain combines TRBV27 with TRBJ1-1; D unclear. The CDR3 has 16 residues. Trimming stripped 5 bases from V and 0 bases from J, with 16 bases between. The germline V gene has CDR1 MNHEY and CDR2 SMNVEV (reference sequence). The CDR3 spells CASSPWASRMNTEAFF. The CDR3 coding sequence is TGTGCCAGCAGTCCCTGGGCGTCGCGTATGAACACTGAAGCTTTCTTT.

This clonotype appeared many times. The rearrangement links TRBV11-1 to TRBJ2-6; 12 bases fit TRBD1. Germline V CDR1 and CDR2: SGHAT, FQDESV (reference sequence). V lost 3 bases, J lost 4 bases, and 10 bases stayed unmatched. CDR3 length: 19 amino acids. This CDR3 is CASSFGTGGALSGANVLTF. CDR3 DNA: TGTGCCAGCAGCTTCGGGACAGGGGGCGCACTGAGCGGGGCCAACGTCCTGACTTTC.

This clonotype was found many times. The CDR3 spells CATGQGDEETQYF. The CDR3 DNA follows: TGTGCCACGGGACAGGGGGATGAAGAGACCCAGTACTTC. This chain joins TRBV24-1 and TRBJ2-5; 11 positions agree with TRBD1. V was clipped by 10 bases and J by 3 bases; unmatched bases: 3. CDR3 length: 13 residues. The germline V gene has CDR1 KGHDR and CDR2 SFDVKD.

This chain links TRBV10-2 with TRBJ2-7, with 9 bases matching TRBD2. The junction had 1 base not matched to a gene; V was cut back by 5 bases and J by 5 bases. CDR1 WSHSY and CDR2 SAAADI come from the germline V gene. There are 12 residues in the CDR3. CDR3 DNA: TGCGCCAGCAGTAGCGGGAGGAACGAGCAGTACTTC. It translates to CASSSGRNEQYF.

This clonotype appeared many times. The chain couples TRBV12-3 or TRBV12-4 to TRBJ2-7, with TRBD2 as a possible D gene (5 bases). V was pared by 3 bases and J by 0 bases, with 9 bases between. There are 14 residues in the CDR3. Here the CDR3 DNA reads TGTGCCAGCAGTTTCGTCGGAGGCTCCTACGAGCAGTACTTC. This codes for CASSFVGGSYEQYF.

This clonotype was seen more than once but under ten times. V is TRBV12-3 or TRBV12-4 and J is TRBJ1-2, with D unresolved. The CDR3 loop spans 11 amino acids. Trimming left V 5 bases short and J 8 bases short, with 9 bases between. The CDR3 sequence: CASSTTLGYTF. CDR3 bases: TGTGCCAGCAGTACCACATTAGGCTACACCTTC.

This clonotype was seen many times. The rearrangement links TRBV9 to TRBJ2-2, with D unresolved. From germline, CDR1 is SGDLS and CDR2 YYNGEE. The CDR3 sequence is 14 residues long. Trimming removed 0 bases from V and 4 bases from J, with 7 bases in between. In DNA, the CDR3 is TGTGCCAGCAGCGTAGACCAGTCCACCGGGGAGCTGTTTTTT. Translated: CASSVDQSTGELFF.

The chain couples TRBV11-2 to TRBJ2-5; possible D gene TRBD1, 5 bases. The CDR3 contains 14 residues. V dropped 5 bases and J dropped 2 bases, with 12 bases sitting between them. Germline V lookup: CDR1 SGHAT, CDR2 FQNNGV. This chain's CDR3 is CASSHFRDQETQYF. The CDR3 region has the DNA TGTGCCAGCAGCCATTTCAGGGATCAAGAGACCCAGTACTTC.

V usage is TRBV12-3 or TRBV12-4 and J usage is TRBJ2-5; possible D gene TRBD1, 6 bases. Trimming pared 7 bases from V and 2 bases from J, leaving 11 bases between. CDR3 size: 13 residues. CDR3 amino acids: CASKNTGQETQYF. CDR3 bases: TGTGCCAGCAAAAACACAGGGCAAGAGACCCAGTACTTC.

This clonotype was observed many times. The rearrangement joins TRBV2 to TRBJ1-5, with TRBD1 as a possible D gene (5 bases). Germline assignment: CDR1 SNHLY and CDR2 FYNNEI. CDR3 length: 12 residues. Trimming pared 6 bases from V and 7 bases from J, leaving 10 bases between. The CDR3 DNA reads as TGTGCCAGCAGCCAGGGAACCCAGCCCCAGCATTTT. Its protein product is CASSQGTQPQHF.

This sequence joins TRBV12-3 or TRBV12-4 and TRBJ1-1, with unresolved D. This CDR3 spans 16 amino acids. Between the trimmed V and J ends, which lost 6 bases and 4 bases, there was a span of 21 bases. CDR3 amino acids: CASSYYLGPGSTEAFF. Here the CDR3 DNA reads TGTGCCAGCAGCTACTACCTCGGGCCGGGGAGCACTGAAGCTTTCTTT.

This clonotype has a count of ten or more. The chain links TRBV6-1 to TRBJ2-2; 8 nucleotides match TRBD1. Trimming removed 7 bases from V and 3 bases from J; junction bases left unmatched: 4. Germline V gives CDR1 MNHNS, CDR2 SASEGT. The CDR3 covers 14 residues. The chain's CDR3 is CASIAQGDTGELFF. CDR3 nucleotides: TGTGCCAGCATCGCACAGGGGGACACCGGGGAGCTGTTTTTT.

The gene calls are TRBV11-2 and TRBJ2-4; TRBD1 might be the D (6 bases). Germline CDR1 and CDR2: SGHAT and FQNNGV. The CDR3 consists of 18 residues. The V end lost 4 bases, the J end lost 0 bases, and 19 bases lay between the germline ends. The CDR3 spells CASSSNVRDNLAKNIQYF. For the CDR3, the DNA is TGTGCCAGCAGCTCGAACGTCCGGGACAACTTAGCCAAAAACATTCAGTACTTC.

The chain recombines TRBV12-3 or TRBV12-4 with TRBJ1-6; D is unresolved. The CDR3 covers 13 residues. With 6 bases removed from V and 3 bases from J, the gap between germline ends came to 6 bases. CDR3 loop: CASRYNYNSPLHF. The DNA of the CDR3 is TGTGCCAGCAGGTATAACTATAATTCACCCCTCCACTTT.

At least ten counts were recorded for this clonotype. V is TRBV12-3 or TRBV12-4 and J is TRBJ2-7, with TRBD2 as a possible D gene (5 bases). Trimming removed 5 bases from V and 0 bases from J, with 17 bases in between. There are 16 residues in the CDR3. CDR3 sequence (DNA): TGTGCCAGCAGTCGAGGACCGGGAACAAGCTCCTACGAGCAGTACTTC. This sequence encodes CASSRGPGTSSYEQYF.

This chain joins TRBV7-8 and TRBJ2-2; TRBD2 matches at 8 bases. Germline values: CDR1 SGHVS, CDR2 FQNEAQ. This CDR3 contains 16 residues. Germline trimming cut 5 bases from V and 4 bases from J; bases unmatched to any gene: 9. The chain's CDR3 is CASSPQAGASTGELFF. In DNA form, the CDR3 reads TGTGCCAGCAGCCCACAAGCGGGAGCCAGCACCGGGGAGCTGTTTTTT.

This clonotype was observed at least ten times. The V gene is TRBV20-1, the J gene TRBJ2-7; no firm D call. The germline gives CDR1 DFQATT, CDR2 SNEGSKA (reference sequence). Trimming took off 0 bases at V and 2 bases at J, with 8 bases between the two ends. This CDR3 contains 13 residues. The CDR3, as DNA: TGCAGTGCTAGAGAGGGTGCACCCTACGAGCAGTACTTC. It codes for CSAREGAPYEQYF.

The chain couples TRBV11-1 to TRBJ1-2; 9 bases are shared with TRBD1. This CDR3 has 16 amino acids. From germline, CDR1 is SGHAT and CDR2 FQDESV (reference sequence). V shed 3 bases, J shed 8 bases, and the junction held 13 bases outside the gene matches. CDR3 bases: TGTGCCAGCAGCTTTTCTGAGGGGACAGGGAGAGGAGGCTACACCTTC. Protein sequence: CASSFSEGTGRGGYTF.

This clonotype came up many times. The rearrangement uses TRBV2 and TRBJ2-7; 8 bases match TRBD2. Unmatched junction bases numbered 3, after V lost 3 bases and J lost 2 bases. Germline CDR1 SNHLY, CDR2 FYNNEI. The length of the CDR3 is 14 residues. The CDR3 is CASSETSATYEQYF. The CDR3 DNA reads TGTGCCAGCAGTGAGACTAGCGCTACCTACGAGCAGTACTTC.

This clonotype has at least ten counts. The J gene is TRBJ2-5, the V gene TRBV12-3 or TRBV12-4, with 8 bases identical to TRBD2. Trimming at V came to 2 bases and at J to 5 bases, leaving 10 bases not matched to a gene. The CDR3 is 16 amino acids. The CDR3 DNA sequence: TGTGCCAGCAGTTTAAAAGGCGGGGGGCCGTGGGAGACCCAGTACTTC. Translated, it gives CASSLKGGGPWETQYF.

The J gene is TRBJ2-2, the V gene TRBV6-1; TRBD1 matches 7 bases. The CDR3 covers 14 residues. Germline V gene lookup returns CDR1 MNHNS and CDR2 SASEGT. Trimming removed 6 bases from V and 7 bases from J; junction bases left unmatched: 8. The CDR3 region is CASRLNDRDGELFF. CDR3 bases: TGTGCCAGCAGACTAAACGACAGGGACGGGGAGCTGTTTTTT.

There are a few counts of this clonotype. The V and J genes are TRBV14 and TRBJ2-2; D is uncertain. The germline V gene has CDR1 SGHDN and CDR2 FVKESK. The CDR3 is 15 amino acids. V shed 2 bases and J shed 3 bases, with 10 bases lying between them. This chain's CDR3 is CASSQRRIDTGELFF. The DNA for the CDR3 is TGTGCCAGCAGCCAACGAAGGATCGACACCGGGGAGCTGTTTTTT.

Ten or more counts support this clonotype. V usage is TRBV12-3 or TRBV12-4 and J usage is TRBJ2-5; TRBD1 might be the D (5 bases). The CDR3 spans 15 residues. The germline V and J ends were trimmed by 6 bases and 5 bases, with 19 bases remaining between them. CDR3 protein: CASSRLGPLGETQYF. The CDR3 DNA is TGTGCCAGCAGCCGACTGGGGCCACTCGGGGAGACCCAGTACTTC.

This clonotype was counted between two and nine times. The CDR3 here is CAIGATSGSSDTQYF. Here the CDR3 DNA reads TGTGCCATCGGGGCGACTAGCGGGAGTTCAGATACGCAGTATTTT. J is TRBJ2-3 and V is TRBV10-3; 12 nucleotides align to TRBD2. The CDR3 has 15 amino acids. Trimming took 8 bases from V and 4 from J; bases not matched to a gene: 7. The V gene's germline CDR1 is ENHRY and CDR2 SYGVKD.

This clonotype was recorded many times. The chain carries TRBV2 and TRBJ2-7, with no clear D. CDR3 size: 11 residues. V lost 7 bases and J 0 bases, leaving 4 bases between the germline ends. CDR1 SNHLY and CDR2 FYNNEI come from the germline V gene. The CDR3 region is CASTLSYEQYF. CDR3 bases: TGTGCCAGCACCCTCTCCTACGAGCAGTACTTC.